Presented here are 28 T cell receptor beta chains from one specimen sequenced in a study of PD-1 blockade in classical Hodgkin lymphoma. Relapse was seen in all patients after autologous stem cell transplantation, and brentuximab vedotin exposure was variable. The table came from immunoSEQ multiplex PCR; TCRdb's copy has only in-frame clones and leaves some out. The sample has about 45,000 clones; approximately 70% are singletons. Source: peripheral blood mononuclear cells (PBMCs), taken before the second cycle of nivolumab. These receptors were obtained from a human donor with classical Hodgkin lymphoma.

The chain carries TRBV7-6 and TRBJ1-1; possible D gene TRBD1, 5 bases. V gave up 2 bases and J gave up 2 bases, with 21 bases separating them. The germline CDR1 and CDR2 sequences are SGHVS and FNYEAQ. The CDR3 length is 18 residues. The CDR3 DNA is TGTGCCAGCAGCTTAAGAAGCCCGGTTCAGGGACTTAACACTGAAGCTTTCTTT. As protein: CASSLRSPVQGLNTEAFF.

The gene calls are TRBV14 and TRBJ2-3; 13 bases agree with TRBD2. The germline gives CDR1 SGHDN, CDR2 FVKESK. This CDR3 spans 17 amino acids. V shed 3 bases, J shed 2 bases, and the junction held 5 bases outside the gene matches. As DNA, the CDR3 is TGTGCCAGCAGCCATGGACTAGCGGGAGTATCCACAGATACGCAGTATTTT. This encodes CASSHGLAGVSTDTQYF.

This clone is judged medium-sized. The chain uses TRBV9 and TRBJ1-2; D uncertain. The V and J ends lost 0 bases and 4 bases respectively, with 10 bases between them. Germline V gene data show CDR1 as SGDLS and CDR2 as YYNGEE. The CDR3 sequence is 14 residues long. Here the CDR3 reads CASSVESLTYGYTF. The CDR3 DNA sequence: TGTGCCAGCAGCGTAGAAAGTCTTACCTATGGCTACACCTTC.

This rearrangement joins TRBV25-1 to TRBJ2-7, with D possibly being TRBD1 or TRBD2 (6 bases each). CDR3 size: 14 residues. The V end lost 7 bases, the J end lost 9 bases, and 22 bases lay between the germline ends. Looked up from germline, CDR1 is MGHDK and CDR2 is SYGVNS. The chain's CDR3 is CASNPGGAGDGQYF. Written as DNA, the CDR3 is TGTGCCAGCAATCCCGGCGGGGCAGGGGACGGGCAGTACTTC.

The chain combines TRBV7-6 with TRBJ2-3; D is uncertain. The germline V and J ends were trimmed by 5 bases and 0 bases, with 15 bases remaining between them. CDR1 is SGHVS and CDR2 is FNYEAQ in the germline V gene. This CDR3 spans 16 amino acids. Here the CDR3 reads CASSLRTASSTDTQYF. The CDR3 DNA reads as TGTGCCAGCAGCCTCAGGACGGCCAGTAGCACAGATACGCAGTATTTT.

The V call is TRBV28, the J call TRBJ2-7; tentatively, D is TRBD1 or TRBD2 (5 bases each). CDR3 length: 15 residues. Per germline, CDR1 MDHEN and CDR2 SYDVKM. V dropped 7 bases and J dropped 0 bases, with 16 bases sitting between them. The CDR3 nucleotides are TGTGCCAGCACCCTGATTGGGGGACCCTCCTACGAGCAGTACTTC. Its translation is CASTLIGGPSYEQYF. The entire variable domain, with the rest obtained from reference TRBV28 and TRBJ2-7, is as follows: DVKVTQSSRYLVKRTGEKVFLECVQDMDHENMFWYRQDPGLGLRLIYFSYDVKMKEKGDIPEGYSVSREKKERFSLILESASTNQTSMYLCASTLIGGPSYEQYFGPGTRLTVT.

The CDR3 DNA sequence: TGTGCCAGCAGTGAAGCAGGGTTAAATGGCTACACCTTC. It yields the protein CASSEAGLNGYTF. The chain employs TRBV25-1 and TRBJ1-2; perhaps TRBD1 as D (5 bases). V was shortened by 2 bases and J by 6 bases, with 10 bases between the two germline ends. The V gene's germline CDR1 is MGHDK and CDR2 SYGVNS. The CDR3 totals 13 residues.

V usage is TRBV11-3 and J usage is TRBJ1-3; 9 bases agree with TRBD1. CDR3 size: 15 residues. The germline CDR1 and CDR2 sequences are SGHNT and YENEEA. The V segment lost 5 bases and the J segment 4 bases; nucleotides outside the gene matches: 6. CDR3 sequence: CASSPGQGPGNTIYF. The CDR3 DNA sequence: TGTGCCAGCAGCCCGGGACAGGGTCCGGGAAACACCATATATTTT.

The CDR3 DNA reads TGTGCCAGCAGGACAGGGGGACAGCCCCAGCATTTT. Protein: CASRTGGQPQHF. The V gene is TRBV6-1, the J gene TRBJ1-5; 9 bases align to TRBD1. Trimming at V came to 6 bases and at J to 7 bases, leaving 1 base not matched to a gene. Germline V gene lookup returns CDR1 MNHNS and CDR2 SASEGT. This CDR3 comprises 12 residues.

This sequence joins TRBV15 and TRBJ1-4, with D unclear. Per the germline V gene, CDR1 is LNHNV and CDR2 is YYDKDF (reference sequence). This CDR3 is built from 14 residues. Trimming cost V 4 bases and J 8 bases, with 14 bases left between them. Here the CDR3 DNA reads TGTGCCACCAGCATTGGCGGGAGGAGAGAAAAACTGTTTTTT. It specifies CATSIGGRREKLFF. The whole variable domain, filled in from reference TRBV15 and TRBJ1-4, reads DAMVIQNPRYQVTQFGKPVTLSCSQTLNHNVMYWYQQKSSQAPKLLFHYYDKDFNNEADTPDNFQSRRPNTSFCFLDIRSPGLGDTAMYLCATSIGGRREKLFFGSGTQLSVL.

The genes are TRBV7-2 and TRBJ2-5, with no clear D. Germline values: CDR1 SGHTA, CDR2 FQGNSA. V lost 4 bases to trimming and J lost 2 bases, with 17 bases between them. CDR3 length: 16 amino acids. CDR3 in amino acids: CASSSPRGPRQETQYF. DNA for the CDR3: TGTGCCAGCAGCTCACCCCGTGGCCCCCGGCAAGAGACCCAGTACTTC.

The V gene is TRBV21-1, the J gene TRBJ2-7; the table assigns TRBD2, which was not confirmed against the DNA. TRBV21-1 is a pseudogene locus. CDR3 length: 15 residues. CDR3: CASSKGWGRSYEQYF. In DNA, the CDR3 is TGTGCCAGCAGCAAAGGTTGGGGGAGGTCCTACGAGCAGTACTTC.

V gene TRBV4-3 combines with J gene TRBJ2-2, with 7 nucleotides matching TRBD2. The CDR3 sequence is 15 residues long. J gave up 5 bases and V 2 bases, and 5 bases lay outside the gene matches. In germline, CDR1 is LGHNA, CDR2 YSLEER. DNA for the CDR3: TGCGCCAGCAGCCAACCAGGACTAGGAACCGGGGAGCTGTTTTTT. This sequence encodes CASSQPGLGTGELFF.

Regarding this clone: The identical CDR3 is also encoded by other nucleotide sequences in the sample. The gene calls are TRBV11-2 and TRBJ2-2; unclear D gene. V lost 1 base to trimming and J lost 5 bases, with 8 bases between them. The CDR3 loop spans 14 amino acids. The germline gives CDR1 SGHAT, CDR2 FQNNGV. The CDR3 loop is CASSLGQGTGELFF. CDR3 nucleotides: TGTGCCAGCAGCTTAGGCCAAGGAACCGGGGAGCTGTTTTTT.

This clone showed up just once. The chain joins TRBV7-9 to TRBJ2-5, with D tentatively TRBD2 (5 bases). Matching the DNA end better, TRBJ2-7 makes the J call doubtful. Germline V gene sequence: CDR1 SEHNR, CDR2 FQNEAQ (reference sequence). The CDR3 length is 14 residues. CDR3 sequence reads: CASSLPRETYEQYF. For the CDR3, the DNA is TGTGCCAGCAGCCTGCCCCGGGAAACCTACGAGCAGTACTTC.

The V and J genes are TRBV4-3 and TRBJ2-4; D is uncertain. Between the trimmed V and J ends, which lost 1 base and 4 bases, there was a span of 8 bases. Germline-derived CDR1 and CDR2 are LGHNA and YSLEER. The CDR3 spans 14 residues. The CDR3 DNA reads TGCGCCAGCAGCCAAGGGGCACTAAAAAACATTCAGTACTTC. It is translated as CASSQGALKNIQYF.

The genes are TRBV27 and TRBJ2-4; D possibly corresponds to TRBD1 (6 bases). Germline V gives CDR1 MNHEY, CDR2 SMNVEV (reference sequence). The germline V and J ends were trimmed by 6 bases and 0 bases, with 12 bases remaining between them. CDR3 length: 15 residues. CDR3 sequence reads: CASSSDRLAKNIQYF. In nucleotides, the CDR3 is TGTGCCAGCAGCTCGGACAGACTAGCCAAAAACATTCAGTACTTC.

The chain uses TRBV7-6 and TRBJ2-2; D gene uncertain. The CDR3 covers 17 residues. V was cut by 5 bases and J by 6 bases, with 22 bases left in between. Germline lookup yields CDR1 SGHVS and CDR2 FNYEAQ. CDR3 in DNA: TGTGCCAGCAGCCCCCCCCAGTGGGATAGTGGGGCCGGGGAGCTGTTTTTT. It encodes CASSPPQWDSGAGELFF.

The V gene is TRBV15, the J gene TRBJ1-1; no definite D call. The germline gives CDR1 LNHNV, CDR2 YYDKDF (reference sequence). Trimming took off 1 base at V and 1 base at J, with 19 bases between the two ends. The CDR3 length is 18 residues. For the CDR3, the DNA is TGTGCCACCAGCAGAGGGGCCACGGTAGTCAGCGGGAACACTGAAGCTTTCTTT. This sequence encodes CATSRGATVVSGNTEAFF.

CDR3 nucleotide sequence: TGTGCCAGCTCACCTGACGGACAGGGGGTAATCTATGGCTACACCTTC. As protein: CASSPDGQGVIYGYTF. This chain uses TRBV18 with TRBJ1-2; 10 bases agree with TRBD1. CDR1 and CDR2 (germline): KGHSH, LQKENI. V trimming: 3 bases; J trimming: 4 bases; junction bases outside the gene matches: 8. The CDR3 has 16 amino acids.

The genes are TRBV7-3 and TRBJ2-3, with D tentatively TRBD1 (5 bases). Germline CDR1 and CDR2: SGHTA and FQGTGA. The CDR3 totals 15 residues. Trimming stripped 2 bases from V and 0 bases from J, with 9 bases between. CDR3 residues: CASSLSGSSTDTQYF. CDR3 DNA sequence: TGTGCCAGCAGCTTATCAGGGTCTAGCACAGATACGCAGTATTTT.

V usage is TRBV28 and J usage is TRBJ2-7; tentatively, D is TRBD1 or TRBD2 (5 bases each). V lost 6 bases, J lost 1 base, and 25 bases lay in between. Germline V gene sequence: CDR1 MDHEN, CDR2 SYDVKM. The CDR3 length is 18 residues. In nucleotides, the CDR3 is TGTGCCAGCAGGGTTGTTTCTGGGGGATGGGGGAAGTCCTACGAGCAGTACTTC. Amino acid sequence: CASRVVSGGWGKSYEQYF.

This clone was seen a few times. J is TRBJ2-1 and V is TRBV5-1, with 8 positions matching TRBD2. Germline V CDR1 and CDR2: SGHRS, YFSETQ. The CDR3 sequence is 16 residues long. The junction had 3 bases not matched to a gene; V was cut back by 0 bases and J by 1 base. CDR3 in DNA: TGCGCCAGCAGCTTGGTGGCGGGGGGTTCCTACAATGAGCAGTTCTTC. It yields the protein CASSLVAGGSYNEQFF.

This sequence joins TRBV5-1 and TRBJ1-5, with a tentative D call TRBD1 (6 bases). CDR3 length equals 15 residues. Trimming shortened V by 1 base and J by 1 base, and 9 bases separated the two germline ends. In germline, CDR1 is SGHRS, CDR2 YFSETQ. CDR3 residues: CASSLTGFSNQPQHF. Written as DNA, the CDR3 is TGCGCCAGCAGCTTGACAGGGTTCAGCAATCAGCCCCAGCATTTT.

V is TRBV2 and J is TRBJ2-7; tentative D call: TRBD1 (5 bases). Germline V gene data show CDR1 as SNHLY and CDR2 as FYNNEI. This CDR3 region has 14 residues. With 7 bases removed from V and 2 bases from J, the gap between germline ends came to 15 bases. The chain's CDR3 is CASKVGLSTYEQYF. CDR3 nucleotide sequence: TGTGCCAGCAAGGTGGGGCTTTCCACCTACGAGCAGTACTTC.

On this clone itself: Since a much larger clone is just one base distant, this may be a read error. The same CDR3 is also encoded by other DNA sequences in this sample. This chain links TRBV6-5 with TRBJ1-2; D gene ambiguous. Trimming removed 0 bases from V and 5 bases from J, with 7 bases in between. Germline V gene lookup returns CDR1 MNHEY and CDR2 SVGAGI. The CDR3 is made up of 13 amino acids. CDR3 nucleotide sequence: TGTGCCAGCAGTTACTCGCCGCTTTATGGCTACACCTTC. It is translated as CASSYSPLYGYTF.

This clone has just a few counts. V gene TRBV4-3 combines with J gene TRBJ2-1; 7 positions match TRBD1. Germline trimming cut 0 bases from V and 10 bases from J; bases unmatched to any gene: 3. This CDR3 comprises 13 residues. CDR1 is LGHNA, CDR2 YSLEER, per germline. The CDR3 spells CASSQDRGREQFF. The CDR3 DNA reads as TGCGCCAGCAGCCAAGATAGGGGGCGGGAGCAGTTCTTC.

This chain uses TRBV30 with TRBJ1-1, with 7 nucleotides matching TRBD1. CDR3 length: 13 amino acids. Per the germline V gene, CDR1 is GTSNPN and CDR2 is SVGIG (reference sequence). With 1 base clipped from V and 1 base from J, the junction kept 0 bases outside the gene matches. The CDR3 spells CAWSGQGNTEAFF. As DNA, the CDR3 is TGTGCCTGGAGTGGACAGGGGAACACTGAAGCTTTCTTT.